The following is a TCR beta chain sequence with its context. The source of the sample is a study of metastatic and nonmetastatic thyroid tumors. TCRdb called clones again from the PCR reads with MiXCR. The sample gives thousands of clones, 20% to 25% of which show up once; 15% is in the top ten. No treatment of any kind had been given to any patient before thyroid surgery. What was sequenced was adjacent normal tissue. This receptor was identified in a female donor with papillary thyroid cancer or a benign thyroid nodule (not recorded which). Some clones in this sample may be carry-over from other donors' samples.

CDR3 protein: CSARTAQRYNEQFF. In DNA form, the CDR3 reads TGCAGTGCTCGAACTGCCCAAAGATACAATGAGCAGTTCTTC. The V gene is TRBV20-1, the J gene TRBJ2-1; D is uncertain. This CDR3 region has 14 residues. V dropped 5 bases and J dropped 4 bases, with 15 bases sitting between them. Germline V lookup: CDR1 DFQATT, CDR2 SNEGSKA (reference sequence).